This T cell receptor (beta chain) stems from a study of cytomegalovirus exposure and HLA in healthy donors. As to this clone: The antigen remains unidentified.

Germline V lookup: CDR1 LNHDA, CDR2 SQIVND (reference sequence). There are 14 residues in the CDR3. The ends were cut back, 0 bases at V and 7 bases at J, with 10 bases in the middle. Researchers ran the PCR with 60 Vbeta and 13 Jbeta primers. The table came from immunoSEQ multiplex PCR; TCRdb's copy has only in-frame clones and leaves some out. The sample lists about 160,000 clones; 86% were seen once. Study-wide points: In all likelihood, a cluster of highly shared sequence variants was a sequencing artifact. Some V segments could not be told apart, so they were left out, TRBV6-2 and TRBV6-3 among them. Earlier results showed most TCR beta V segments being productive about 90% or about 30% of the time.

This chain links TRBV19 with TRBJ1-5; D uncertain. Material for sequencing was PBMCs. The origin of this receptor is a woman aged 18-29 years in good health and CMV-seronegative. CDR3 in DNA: TGTGCCAGTAGTATAGATCTTCGCGGGCAGCCCCAGCATTTT. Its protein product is CASSIDLRGQPQHF. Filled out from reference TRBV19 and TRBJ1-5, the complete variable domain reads DGGITQSPKYLFRKEGQNVTLSCEQNLNHDAMYWYRQDPGQGLRLIYYSQIVNDFQKGDIAEGYSVSREKKESFPLTVTSAQKNPTAFYLCASSIDLRGQPQHFGDGTRLSIL.